In this sample, the clone carrying this T cell receptor (beta chain) turned up once. The data derive from a study of blood T cell repertoires in COVID-19. Study information: Material from acute and convalescent COVID-19 was sourced from the United States, Italy and Spain. T cells, B-cell-depleted T cells, or PBMCs supplied cDNA or gDNA.

This CDR3 is 15 amino acids long. Germline assignment: CDR1 SGHDT and CDR2 YYEEEE. V lost 6 bases and J lost 0, with 16 bases in between. Data came from immunoSEQ multiplex PCR; TCRdb stores just in-frame clones and leaves some out. The sample yields under 200,000 clones, roughly 80% seen once. The TCR comes from a human donor in a cohort sampled during active COVID-19. Sequenced material: peripheral blood. This chain joins TRBV5-6 and TRBJ2-7; tentative D call: TRBD2 (6 bases). CDR3 loop: CASTRGAGSSYEQYF. CDR3 in DNA: TGTGCCAGCACCCGGGGTGCGGGGAGCTCCTACGAGCAGTACTTC.